The 17 T cell receptor beta chains below come from one sample, sequenced in a study of control samples from healthy donors and cancer patients. Clones were sequenced by immunoSEQ multiplex PCR, and TCRdb holds only the in-frame ones, with some missing. The repertoire holds about 160,000 clones, with around 96% as singletons. Sequencing input: blood. The receptors stem from a woman in her 30s in good health.

This chain uses TRBV3-1 (or the pseudogene TRBV3-2) with TRBJ2-1, with 14 bases that match TRBD2. V gave up 1 base and J gave up 4 bases; unmatched junction bases: 6. This CDR3 is built from 18 residues. The germline gives CDR1 LGHDT, CDR2 YNNKEL (reference sequence). CDR3 nucleotide sequence: TGTGCCAGCAGCCAAGGACTAGCGGGGGGGACCAAATACAATGAGCAGTTCTTC. It codes for CASSQGLAGGTKYNEQFF.

This chain links TRBV2 with TRBJ1-2; no definite D call. Trimming stripped 4 bases from V and 8 bases from J, with 14 bases between. Germline CDR1 is SNHLY and CDR2 is FYNNEI. The CDR3 sequence is 13 residues long. CDR3 coding DNA: TGTGCCAGCAGTGGAGAGGTGGGCAGAGGCTACACCTTC. Amino acid sequence: CASSGEVGRGYTF.

This sequence joins TRBV9 and TRBJ2-1, with TRBD2 matching over 9 bases. After removal of 4 bases from V and 5 bases from J, the junction contained 16 bases not matched to a gene. The CDR3 runs 18 residues. CDR1 and CDR2 (germline): SGDLS, YYNGEE. The CDR3 sequence is CASSPRWVGGLADNEQFF. For the CDR3, the DNA is TGTGCCAGCAGCCCGCGATGGGTGGGGGGACTAGCTGACAATGAGCAGTTCTTC.

V gene TRBV10-3 combines with J gene TRBJ1-2; TRBD1 agrees at 7 bases. The CDR3 contains 12 residues. Losses at the gene ends were 10 bases for V and 5 bases for J; bases not matched to a gene: 7. The germline CDR1 and CDR2 sequences are ENHRY and SYGVKD. CDR3 sequence (DNA): TGTGCCACACTAGGGACAGATTATGGCTACACCTTC. The encoded protein is CATLGTDYGYTF.

The genes are TRBV18 and TRBJ2-3, with D possibly matching TRBD1 (6 bases). Germline V CDR1 and CDR2: KGHSH, LQKENI. Trimming took off 5 bases at V and 4 bases at J, with 10 bases between the two ends. The CDR3 is made up of 13 amino acids. As DNA, the CDR3 is TGTGCCAGCTCAACCTCAGGGGCAGATACGCAGTATTTT. The encoded protein is CASSTSGADTQYF.

The CDR3: CASSSKSASEQFF. CDR3 nucleotides: TGTGCCAGCAGCTCAAAATCAGCGAGTGAGCAGTTCTTC. The chain carries TRBV7-2 and TRBJ2-1; unclear D gene. Germline CDR1 is SGHTA and CDR2 is FQGNSA. The CDR3 runs to 13 residues. The V end lost 4 bases, the J end lost 9 bases, and 13 bases lay between the germline ends.

CDR3 in amino acids: CASSPLQGPSYEQYF. In nucleotides, the CDR3 is TGTGCCAGCAGCCCTCTACAGGGCCCCTCCTACGAGCAGTACTTC. This rearrangement joins TRBV3-1 (or the pseudogene TRBV3-2) to TRBJ2-7, with D tentatively TRBD1 (6 bases). The CDR3 spans 15 residues. Trimming stripped 4 bases from V and 0 bases from J, with 13 bases between. The germline CDR1 and CDR2 sequences are LGHDT and YNNKEL (reference sequence).

The J gene is TRBJ2-3, the V gene TRBV9; D possibly uses TRBD1 or TRBD2 (6 bases each). V lost 3 bases, J lost 6 bases, and 11 bases lay in between. Germline V gene sequence: CDR1 SGDLS, CDR2 YYNGEE. This CDR3 region has 13 residues. CDR3 sequence (DNA): TGTGCCAGCAGCGGTAGGGGGGTGGATACGCAGTATTTT. Its protein is CASSGRGVDTQYF. Variable domain in full (rest from reference TRBV9 and TRBJ2-3): DSGVTQTPKHLITATGQRVTLRCSPRSGDLSVYWYQQSLDQGLQFLIQYYNGEERAKGNILERFSAQQFPDLHSELNLSSLELGDSALYFCASSGRGVDTQYFGPGTRLTVL.

The chain joins TRBV9 to TRBJ2-1; D possibly corresponds to TRBD1 (6 bases). The length of the CDR3 is 14 residues. The ends were cut back, 0 bases at V and 5 bases at J, with 9 bases in the middle. Germline V CDR1 and CDR2: SGDLS, YYNGEE. This chain's CDR3 is CASSVEQGDNEQFF. In DNA, the CDR3 is TGTGCCAGCAGCGTAGAACAGGGTGACAATGAGCAGTTCTTC. The variable domain in full, completed from reference TRBV9 and TRBJ2-1, reads DSGVTQTPKHLITATGQRVTLRCSPRSGDLSVYWYQQSLDQGLQFLIQYYNGEERAKGNILERFSAQQFPDLHSELNLSSLELGDSALYFCASSVEQGDNEQFFGPGTRLTVL.

The V gene is TRBV28, the J gene TRBJ2-1; maybe TRBD2 (6 bases). In germline, CDR1 is MDHEN, CDR2 SYDVKM. V was shortened by 4 bases and J by 10 bases, with 17 bases between the two germline ends. The CDR3 extends over 14 amino acids. CDR3 nucleotide sequence: TGTGCCAGCAGTTCCTGGGGATCTAGCGACGAGCAGTTCTTC. Protein sequence: CASSSWGSSDEQFF. Drawing the rest from reference TRBV28 and TRBJ2-1, the complete variable domain is DVKVTQSSRYLVKRTGEKVFLECVQDMDHENMFWYRQDPGLGLRLIYFSYDVKMKEKGDIPEGYSVSREKKERFSLILESASTNQTSMYLCASSSWGSSDEQFFGPGTRLTVL.

The rearrangement joins TRBV24-1 to TRBJ2-5; no definite D call. V lost 3 bases and J 5 bases, leaving 15 bases between the germline ends. This CDR3 region has 15 residues. Germline V gives CDR1 KGHDR, CDR2 SFDVKD. Written as DNA, the CDR3 is TGTGCCACCAGTGATAACCGGAGCCTCCGGGAGACCCAGTACTTC. This sequence encodes CATSDNRSLRETQYF.

The chain couples TRBV2 to TRBJ1-2; TRBD1 matches 7 bases. The CDR3 contains 16 residues. V gave up 4 bases and J gave up 1 base; unmatched junction bases: 9. The germline V gene has CDR1 SNHLY and CDR2 FYNNEI. The CDR3 DNA is TGTGCCAGCAGTGTGGAGGGGGCGGGAAATAACTATGGCTACACCTTC. It translates to CASSVEGAGNNYGYTF.

This sequence joins TRBV4-1 and TRBJ1-5, with unresolved D. V lost 2 bases, J lost 3 bases, and 2 bases lay in between. The CDR3 sequence is 12 residues long. Germline V gene sequence: CDR1 MGHRA, CDR2 YSYEKL. The CDR3 here is CASSQTNQPQHF. CDR3 in DNA: TGCGCCAGCAGCCAAACCAATCAGCCCCAGCATTTT.

CDR3 loop: CATSRADSEYEQYF. Written as DNA, the CDR3 is TGTGCCACCAGCAGAGCGGACAGCGAATACGAGCAGTACTTC. This sequence joins TRBV15 and TRBJ2-7, with TRBD1 as a possible D gene (6 bases). There are 14 residues in the CDR3. Germline CDR1 reads LNHNV; CDR2 reads YYDKDF (reference sequence). Trimming took off 1 base at V and 4 bases at J, with 11 bases between the two ends.

V usage is TRBV28 and J usage is TRBJ2-7, with D perhaps assigned TRBD1 or TRBD2 (5 bases each). The V gene lost 5 bases and the J gene lost 5 bases, with 31 bases spanning the gap. This CDR3 comprises 19 residues. CDR1 and CDR2 from the germline V gene are MDHEN and SYDVKM. CDR3 loop: CASSAVVNPGRSYPHEQYF. The DNA for the CDR3 is TGTGCCAGCAGTGCCGTGGTAAACCCGGGACGCTCCTATCCCCACGAGCAGTACTTC.

The CDR3 reads CASSLETNIQYF. As DNA, the CDR3 is TGTGCCAGCAGCTTGGAAACAAACATTCAGTACTTC. The V gene is TRBV5-4, the J gene TRBJ2-4, with D uncertain. CDR3 length equals 12 residues. V lost 0 bases and J lost 6, with 4 bases in between. Looked up from germline, CDR1 is SGHNT and CDR2 is YYREEE (reference sequence).

This clone has a single count. V is TRBV30 and J is TRBJ1-1; D may be TRBD1 (5 bases). This CDR3 contains 15 residues. V was trimmed by 1 base and J by 4 bases, leaving 16 bases between them. CDR1 and CDR2 from the germline V gene are GTSNPN and SVGIG (reference sequence). In DNA form, the CDR3 reads TGTGCCTGGAGTGATAAGGTGATGGGACCCACTGAAGCTTTCTTT. This gives the protein CAWSDKVMGPTEAFF.